The TCR beta chain under discussion was sequenced for a study of blood T cell repertoires in COVID-19. Whole-study context: The study drew acute and convalescent COVID-19 samples from the United States, Italy and Spain. In each case, the material was cDNA or gDNA derived from T cells, B-cell-depleted T cells, or PBMCs.

In the study's own analysis: The authors estimated nucleated cell counts from reference gene primer amplification. Assay used: immunoSEQ multiplex PCR; TCRdb lists only in-frame clones, some missing. The DNA was the basis for D and trimming; V, J and clone size are from that table. The sample consists of 150,000 to 200,000 clones, 82% of them appearing once. This clone was seen more than once but under ten times. Germline V gene data show CDR1 as SGHTA and CDR2 as FQGNSA. The V gene lost 3 bases and the J gene lost 2 bases, with 11 bases spanning the gap. CDR3 size: 14 residues. The source of this sequence is a woman in her 30s with acute or convalescent COVID-19. The sequencing sample was made of peripheral blood. The rearrangement uses TRBV7-2 and TRBJ2-7; tentative D call: TRBD2 (6 bases). In DNA form, the CDR3 reads TGTGCCAGCAGCTTGTGGGGGGAAACCTACGAGCAGTACTTC. This encodes CASSLWGETYEQYF.